The clone carrying this TCR beta chain was seen many times. Its antigen is not known. This CDR3 region has 14 residues. Between the trimmed V and J ends, which lost 0 bases and 7 bases, there was a span of 10 bases. Germline values: CDR1 SGHAT, CDR2 FQNNGV. This entry is derived from a study of regulatory T cells in long-lasting Graves disease. Building of the TCR beta libraries involved iRepertoire HTBI primers and Arm-PCR of CDR3 regions. TCRdb re-derived calls from the multiplex PCR reads in MiXCR, one entry per CDR3 protein. This sample has a few hundred thousand distinct CDR3 sequences, with less than 15% found just once. Study findings and constraints: Sample size, which was small, may have reduced accuracy.

Time point noted: newly diagnosed GD, antithyroid drugs for less than 3 months. Scientists built the TCR library using RNA that was extracted from PBMCs. These same data were also listed under a study on T cells in Graves' hyperthyroidism and ophthalmopathy. This second report adds: Ophthalmopathy stood apart from stable hyperthyroidism in a 13 V-J model.

Source: peripheral blood mononuclear cells (PBMCs), taken at new diagnosis, from a patient treated with antithyroid drugs. This clonotype originated in a man under 40 with Graves disease. This chain joins TRBV11-2 and TRBJ2-1; D possibly uses TRBD1 or TRBD2 (5 bases each). This chain's CDR3 is CASSLEVGGNEQFF. The CDR3 DNA follows: TGTGCCAGCAGCTTAGAGGTTGGGGGTAATGAGCAGTTCTTC.